The clone carrying this T cell receptor beta chain has just a few counts. The CDR3 extends over 13 amino acids. Losses at the gene ends were 5 bases for V and 4 bases for J; bases not matched to a gene: 4. The germline CDR1 and CDR2 sequences are SGDLS and YYNGEE. The data stem from a study of T cells in Graves' hyperthyroidism and ophthalmopathy. From 9 to 10 ml of fresh peripheral blood, PBMCs were isolated. RNA transcripts served as the template for amplifying TCR beta CDR3 regions. The study used the HTBI primer set for a first-round RT-PCR of the TCR CDR3. TCRdb reanalysed the multiplex PCR reads using MiXCR and keeps one entry per CDR3 protein. The data contain about 210,000 distinct CDR3 sequences, around 19% of them singletons.

The material sequenced was blood. V gene TRBV9 combines with J gene TRBJ1-2; TRBD1 matches at 8 bases. The receptor's source is a man aged 35-49 years with Graves' hyperthyroidism. The CDR3 loop is CASSTGGVYGYTF. In nucleotides, the CDR3 is TGTGCCAGCAGTACAGGGGGAGTCTATGGCTACACCTTC. The variable domain in full, with the rest retrieved from reference TRBV9 and TRBJ1-2, is DSGVTQTPKHLITATGQRVTLRCSPRSGDLSVYWYQQSLDQGLQFLIQYYNGEERAKGNILERFSAQQFPDLHSELNLSSLELGDSALYFCASSTGGVYGYTFGSGTRLTVV.